Listed here are 18 T cell receptor beta chains from one sample, sequenced in a study of blood T cell repertoires in COVID-19 (dated by TCRdb to 2019 to 2021). Libraries were made using the immunoSEQ multiplex PCR assay. The source is immuneACCESS, and TCRdb retained only in-frame sequences with V and J called. Part of the clones is not carried over; for the studies checked, unresolved V genes explain less than half of this, and the remainder is unexplained. The sample table lists fewer than 80,000 clones, 90% of them with a count of one. Of the sample, over 2% falls within the top ten clones. The material sequenced was peripheral blood. Receptors originate from a human donor in a cohort sampled during active COVID-19.

The chain recombines TRBV28 with TRBJ1-4, with 8 bases lining up with TRBD1. Germline V gene lookup returns CDR1 MDHEN and CDR2 SYDVKM. The CDR3 is 16 amino acids. J gave up 11 bases and V 6 bases, and 17 bases lay outside the gene matches. CDR3 DNA: TGTGCCAGCAGCCTACCCGGGACAGGAGAACTAGGGAAACTGTTTTTT. Its translation: CASSLPGTGELGKLFF. The full variable domain, its missing parts supplied by reference TRBV28 and TRBJ1-4, is DVKVTQSSRYLVKRTGEKVFLECVQDMDHENMFWYRQDPGLGLRLIYFSYDVKMKEKGDIPEGYSVSREKKERFSLILESASTNQTSMYLCASSLPGTGELGKLFFGSGTQLSVL.

The rearrangement joins TRBV5-5 to TRBJ1-1, with unresolved D. V shed 4 bases and J shed 0 bases, with 10 bases lying between them. The CDR3 length is 14 residues. CDR1 and CDR2 from the germline V gene are SGHKS and YYEKEE (reference sequence). The CDR3 region is CASSKTTLNTEAFF. CDR3 DNA sequence: TGTGCCAGCAGCAAAACTACCTTGAACACTGAAGCTTTCTTT.

The chain links TRBV24-1 to TRBJ2-1; tentatively, D is TRBD2 (6 bases). The CDR3 loop spans 18 amino acids. Trimming shortened V by 3 bases and J by 0 bases, and 17 bases separated the two germline ends. The germline gives CDR1 KGHDR, CDR2 SFDVKD. This chain's CDR3 is CATSDNTVAANSYNEQFF. The DNA for the CDR3 is TGTGCCACCAGTGATAATACGGTAGCGGCAAACTCCTACAATGAGCAGTTCTTC.

The chain joins TRBV12-5 to TRBJ2-3; 11 nucleotides line up with TRBD2. V shed 1 base, J shed 6 bases, and the junction held 12 bases outside the gene matches. Germline V gene lookup returns CDR1 LGHNT and CDR2 FRNRAP. This CDR3 is 18 amino acids long. The CDR3 spells CASGLARKIAGGPDTQYF. The CDR3 region has the DNA TGTGCTAGTGGTTTGGCCAGAAAAATAGCGGGGGGGCCCGATACGCAGTATTTT.

The V call is TRBV11-3, the J call TRBJ1-4, with 7 nucleotides matching TRBD1. The CDR3 length is 18 residues. V lost 1 base and J lost 7; bases outside the gene matches: 15. CDR1 SGHNT and CDR2 YENEEA come from the germline V gene. As DNA, the CDR3 is TGTGCCAGCAGCTTAGTGCAGTCTCACTACAGGGGAGGTGAAAAACTGTTTTTT. Its protein product is CASSLVQSHYRGGEKLFF. Full variable domain (missing parts from reference TRBV11-3 and TRBJ1-4): EAGVVQSPRYKIIEKKQPVAFWCNPISGHNTLYWYLQNLGQGPELLIRYENEEAVDDSQLPKDRFSAERLKGVDSTLKIQPAELGDSAVYLCASSLVQSHYRGGEKLFFGSGTQLSVL.

This chain links TRBV10-3 with TRBJ1-1, with D maybe TRBD1 (5 bases). The CDR3 has 13 amino acids. Germline V gene lookup returns CDR1 ENHRY and CDR2 SYGVKD. Trimming took off 8 bases at V and 1 base at J, with 11 bases between the two ends. CDR3 coding DNA: TGTGCCATCCGAGACAGAGGGAACACTGAAGCTTTCTTT. Amino acids: CAIRDRGNTEAFF.

This chain uses TRBV6-5 with TRBJ2-7; no firm D call. The CDR3 consists of 13 residues. Germline V CDR1 and CDR2: MNHEY, SVGAGI. The V gene lost 0 bases and the J gene lost 4 bases, with 7 bases spanning the gap. The CDR3 loop reads CASSYSALYEQYF. CDR3 coding DNA: TGTGCCAGCAGTTACTCAGCCTTGTACGAGCAGTACTTC.

J is TRBJ2-3 and V is TRBV7-2; a possible D gene is TRBD2 (7 bases). CDR3 length equals 16 residues. V shed 5 bases and J shed 4 bases, with 19 bases lying between them. Germline values: CDR1 SGHTA, CDR2 FQGNSA. CDR3 coding DNA: TGTGCCAGCAGCCCATGGTGGGGGGGGCGCGCAGATACGCAGTATTTT. It codes for CASSPWWGGRADTQYF. Using reference TRBV7-2 and TRBJ2-3 for the parts outside the CDR3, the full variable domain is GAGVSQSPSNKVTEKGKDVELRCDPISGHTALYWYRQSLGQGLEFLIYFQGNSAPDKSGLPSDRFSAERTGGSVSTLTIQRTQQEDSAVYLCASSPWWGGRADTQYFGPGTRLTVL.

This chain links TRBV10-1 with TRBJ2-3, with D uncertain. V was clipped by 3 bases and J by 0 bases, with 4 bases between them. This CDR3 comprises 13 residues. Germline loops: CDR1 WNHNN, CDR2 SYGVQD (reference sequence). CDR3 sequence: CASSDGSTDTQYF. CDR3 bases: TGCGCCAGCAGTGACGGGAGCACAGATACGCAGTATTTT.

V and J are TRBV7-8 and TRBJ1-2; 9 bases line up with TRBD1. V shed 5 bases and J 6 bases; nucleotides not matched to a gene: 7. Germline CDR1 reads SGHVS; CDR2 reads FQNEAQ. The CDR3 is 14 residues long. Written as DNA, the CDR3 is TGTGCCAGCAGCCCCGGACAGGGGCGGGATGGCTACACCTTC. It translates to CASSPGQGRDGYTF.

The rearrangement uses TRBV4-1 and TRBJ1-5, with D possibly matching TRBD1 (6 bases). Germline V gene sequence: CDR1 MGHRA, CDR2 YSYEKL. With 0 bases removed from V and 0 bases from J, the gap between germline ends came to 12 bases. CDR3 length equals 17 residues. The CDR3 protein is CASSQDLRGSSNQPQHF. In nucleotides, the CDR3 is TGCGCCAGCAGCCAAGATTTAAGGGGGAGTAGCAATCAGCCCCAGCATTTT.

The sample holds one count of this clone. The chain carries TRBV18 and TRBJ2-7; D is possibly TRBD2 (5 bases). The CDR3 has 12 amino acids. V gave up 2 bases and J gave up 6 bases, with 8 bases separating them. Germline V lookup: CDR1 KGHSH, CDR2 LQKENI. The CDR3 sequence: CASSPGESEQYF. In DNA, the CDR3 is TGTGCCAGCTCACCAGGGGAGTCCGAGCAGTACTTC. Complete variable domain (other parts from reference TRBV18 and TRBJ2-7): NAGVMQNPRHLVRRRGQEARLRCSPMKGHSHVYWYRQLPEEGLKFMVYLQKENIIDESGMPKERFSAEFPKEGPSILRIQQVVRGDSAAYFCASSPGESEQYFGPGTRLTVT.

The chain carries TRBV18 and TRBJ1-5; possible D gene TRBD1, 5 bases. V lost 0 bases to trimming and J lost 2 bases, with 8 bases between them. The CDR3 extends over 15 amino acids. Germline lookup yields CDR1 KGHSH and CDR2 LQKENI. The CDR3 loop reads CASSPPGVGNQPQHF. The DNA for the CDR3 is TGTGCCAGCTCACCACCAGGGGTTGGCAATCAGCCCCAGCATTTT.

V and J are TRBV5-1 and TRBJ2-7; D might be TRBD1 (5 bases). Trimming took off 2 bases at V and 2 bases at J, with 14 bases between the two ends. Germline V gene sequence: CDR1 SGHRS, CDR2 YFSETQ. CDR3 size: 15 residues. The CDR3 DNA is TGCGCCAGCAGCTTTCAGGGCCTTAGAACCTACGAGCAGTACTTC. It yields the protein CASSFQGLRTYEQYF.

V and J are TRBV6-2 or TRBV6-3 and TRBJ2-7; D might be TRBD2 (5 bases). CDR3 length: 19 amino acids. The V gene lost 3 bases and the J gene lost 2 bases, with 26 bases spanning the gap. Germline V lookup: CDR1 MNHEY, CDR2 SVGEGT. CDR3 protein: CASSYPHWSASGTTYEQYF. CDR3 sequence (DNA): TGTGCCAGCAGTTATCCTCACTGGTCGGCGAGCGGAACTACCTACGAGCAGTACTTC.

This clone has just one count. This sequence joins TRBV5-4 and TRBJ1-4, with D perhaps TRBD1 (6 bases). In germline, CDR1 is SGHNT, CDR2 YYREEE (reference sequence). This CDR3 comprises 14 residues. V was pared by 4 bases and J by 8 bases, with 15 bases between. CDR3 DNA sequence: TGTGCCAGCAGCCCCATGGGGGCGCAAGAAAAACTGTTTTTT. Its translation: CASSPMGAQEKLFF. Combining the CDR3 with reference TRBV5-4 and TRBJ1-4 gives the whole variable domain ETGVTQSPTHLIKTRGQQVTLRCSSQSGHNTVSWYQQALGQGPQFIFQYYREEENGRGNFPPRFSGLQFPNYSSELNVNALELDDSALYLCASSPMGAQEKLFFGSGTQLSVL.

V is TRBV19 and J is TRBJ1-6; D unresolved. V lost 1 base, J lost 7 bases, and 8 bases lay in between. The CDR3 contains 14 residues. The germline CDR1 and CDR2 sequences are LNHDA and SQIVND (reference sequence). The CDR3 region is CASSIGLLNSPLHF. In DNA, the CDR3 is TGTGCCAGTAGTATAGGACTGTTAAATTCACCCCTCCACTTT.

In the case of this clone: Compared with germline, one end of the junction differs, possibly owing to a read error. This chain joins TRBV10-1 and TRBJ2-7; no definite D call. There are 11 residues in the CDR3. Germline CDR1 and CDR2: WNHNN and SYGVQD (reference sequence). CDR3 amino acids: CASSRSYGQYF. Written as DNA, the CDR3 is TGCGCCAGCAGCAGGTCCTACGGGCAGTACTTC.